The 11 T cell receptor beta chains in this list originate from one sample, sequenced in a study of T-cell reconstitution after alpha-beta-depleted transplantation in children. TCRbeta library preparation incorporated unique molecular identifiers. TCRdb analysed the PCR reads with MiXCR anew, one entry per CDR3 protein. The sample holds hundreds of thousands of distinct CDR3 sequences, 8% to 11% seen once. Material: PBMCs from the stem cell graft donor, obtained from the stem cell graft. Source of these receptors: a human donor who donated a stem cell graft to a child with acute myeloid leukemia.

The chain combines TRBV10-3 with TRBJ1-5; D uncertain. CDR1 is ENHRY and CDR2 is SYGVKD in the germline V gene. CDR3 length equals 14 residues. V was clipped by 2 bases and J by 4 bases, with 9 bases between them. The CDR3 DNA sequence: TGTGCCATCAGTGAGGGGCAGCAAAATCAGCCCCAGCATTTT. This encodes CAISEGQQNQPQHF.

This clonotype came up a few times. V usage is TRBV5-1 and J usage is TRBJ2-2; D is undetermined. This CDR3 region has 16 residues. Germline loops: CDR1 SGHRS, CDR2 YFSETQ. Between the trimmed V and J ends, which lost 1 base and 0 bases, there was a span of 10 bases. The CDR3 bases are TGCGCCAGCAGCTTGAGCCAGGCCTCGAACACCGGGGAGCTGTTTTTT. Its protein product is CASSLSQASNTGELFF.

This clonotype has just a few counts. The V call is TRBV12-3 or TRBV12-4, the J call TRBJ1-2; D remains unclear. CDR3 length: 14 residues. V shed 3 bases and J shed 2 bases, with 10 bases lying between them. The CDR3 bases are TGTGCCAGCAGTTTTGGCATACAAAACTATGGCTACACCTTC. It yields the protein CASSFGIQNYGYTF.

Only a few counts were recorded for this clonotype. This sequence joins TRBV9 and TRBJ2-5; D tentatively reads TRBD1 or TRBD2 (5 bases each). Germline V gene data show CDR1 as SGDLS and CDR2 as YYNGEE. The CDR3 is 15 amino acids. V gave up 4 bases and J gave up 5 bases, with 18 bases separating them. CDR3 DNA: TGTGCCAGCAGCACCCCGGGACGGCTCGGGGAGACCCAGTACTTC. It encodes CASSTPGRLGETQYF.

This chain joins TRBV5-1 and TRBJ1-5; D remains ambiguous. Germline lookup yields CDR1 SGHRS and CDR2 YFSETQ. Trimming removed 0 bases from V and 1 base from J, with 11 bases in between. The CDR3 contains 16 residues. In DNA, the CDR3 is TGCGCCAGCAGCTTGGGTGGGGAGTTGAGCAATCAGCCCCAGCATTTT. Translated: CASSLGGELSNQPQHF.

This sequence joins TRBV10-3 and TRBJ2-7; 12 bases are shared with TRBD2. The V segment lost 4 bases and the J segment 0 bases; nucleotides outside the gene matches: 4. The CDR3 spans 16 residues. CDR1 and CDR2 (germline): ENHRY, SYGVKD. The CDR3, as DNA: TGTGCCATCAGTGGACTAGCGGGGGACTCCTCCTACGAGCAGTACTTC. Protein: CAISGLAGDSSYEQYF.

A few counts support this clonotype. The chain couples TRBV27 to TRBJ2-3; D may match TRBD1 or TRBD2 (5 bases each). The CDR3 extends over 15 amino acids. CDR1 and CDR2 (germline): MNHEY, SMNVEV (reference sequence). V was trimmed by 7 bases and J by 1 base, leaving 15 bases between them. The CDR3 loop is CASIPAGARTDTQYF. CDR3 in DNA: TGTGCCAGCATCCCCGCCGGGGCCCGCACAGATACGCAGTATTTT.

A note on this clonotype: A much larger clonotype is one base distant, so this may be a read error. V usage is TRBV20-1 and J usage is TRBJ2-1, with TRBD2 matching over 9 bases. The length of the CDR3 is 14 residues. Germline assignment: CDR1 DFQATT and CDR2 SNEGSKA (reference sequence). The CDR3, as DNA: TGCTGTGCTATTGCGGGAGGGCCTGGGAATGAGCAGTTCTTC. Translated: CCAIAGGPGNEQFF.

This clonotype was seen a few times. The chain uses TRBV25-1 and TRBJ2-1; 9 positions match TRBD2. V lost 2 bases to trimming and J lost 7 bases; unmatched junction nucleotides: 6. Germline V gives CDR1 MGHDK, CDR2 SYGVNS. This CDR3 spans 15 amino acids. CDR3 in DNA: TGTGCCAGCAGTGAAATTGGCGGGAGGGGAAATGAGCAGTTCTTC. Amino acids: CASSEIGGRGNEQFF. Complete variable domain (other parts from reference TRBV25-1 and TRBJ2-1): EADIYQTPRYLVIGTGKKITLECSQTMGHDKMYWYQQDPGMELHLIHYSYGVNSTEKGDLSSESTVSRIRTEHFPLTLESARPSHTSQYLCASSEIGGRGNEQFFGPGTRLTVL.

This clonotype was detected ten times or more. This chain connects TRBV2 to TRBJ2-7, with 7 nucleotides matching TRBD2. The CDR3 contains 14 residues. In germline, CDR1 is SNHLY, CDR2 FYNNEI. J gave up 5 bases and V 3 bases, and 7 bases lay outside the gene matches. This CDR3 reads CASSDAGGSNEQYF. CDR3 DNA sequence: TGTGCCAGCAGTGATGCTGGCGGGAGTAACGAGCAGTACTTC. Full variable domain (missing parts from reference TRBV2 and TRBJ2-7): EPEVTQTPSHQVTQMGQEVILRCVPISNHLYFYWYRQILGQKVEFLVSFYNNEISEKSEIFDDQFSVERPDGSNFTLKIRSTKLEDSAMYFCASSDAGGSNEQYFGPGTRLTVT.

The chain joins TRBV7-8 to TRBJ2-5; D is unresolved. Trimming took off 1 base at V and 5 bases at J, with 14 bases between the two ends. The V gene's germline CDR1 is SGHVS and CDR2 FQNEAQ. The CDR3 covers 15 residues. Written as DNA, the CDR3 is TGTGCCAGCAGCTTAGGAGGTGGCTTTCGGGAGACCCAGTACTTC. Encoded protein: CASSLGGGFRETQYF.